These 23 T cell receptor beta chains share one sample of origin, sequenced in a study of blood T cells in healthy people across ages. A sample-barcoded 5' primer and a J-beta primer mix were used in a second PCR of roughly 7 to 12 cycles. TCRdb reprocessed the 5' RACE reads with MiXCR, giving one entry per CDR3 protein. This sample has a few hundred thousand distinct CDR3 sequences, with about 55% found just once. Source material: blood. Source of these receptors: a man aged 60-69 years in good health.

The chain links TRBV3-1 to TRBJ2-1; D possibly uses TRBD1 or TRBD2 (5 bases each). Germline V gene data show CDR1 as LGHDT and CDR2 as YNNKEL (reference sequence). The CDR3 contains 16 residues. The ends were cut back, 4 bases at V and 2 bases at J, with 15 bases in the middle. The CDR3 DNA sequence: TGTGCCAGCAGCCCAAGAGAGGGGCGGACCTACAATGAGCAGTTCTTC. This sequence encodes CASSPREGRTYNEQFF.

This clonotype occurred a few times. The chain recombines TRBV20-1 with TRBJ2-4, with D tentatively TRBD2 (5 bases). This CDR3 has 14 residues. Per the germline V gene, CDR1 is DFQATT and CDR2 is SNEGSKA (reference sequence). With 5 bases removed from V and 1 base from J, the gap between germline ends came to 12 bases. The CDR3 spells CSAPLPGAKNIQYF. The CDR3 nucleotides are TGCAGTGCTCCCCTCCCGGGGGCCAAAAACATTCAGTACTTC.

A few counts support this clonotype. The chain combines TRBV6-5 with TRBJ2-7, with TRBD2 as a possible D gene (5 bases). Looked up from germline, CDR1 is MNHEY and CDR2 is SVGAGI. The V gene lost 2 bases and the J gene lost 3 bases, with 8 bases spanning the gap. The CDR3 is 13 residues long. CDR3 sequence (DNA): TGTGCCAGCAGTTACCCAGGACTCTACGAGCAGTACTTC. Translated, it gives CASSYPGLYEQYF.

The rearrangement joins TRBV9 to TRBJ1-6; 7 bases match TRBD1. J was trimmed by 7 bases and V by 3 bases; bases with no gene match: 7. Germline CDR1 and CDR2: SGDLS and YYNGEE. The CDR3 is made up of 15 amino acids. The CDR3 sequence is CASSGKTGTNSPLHF. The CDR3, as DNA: TGTGCCAGCAGCGGAAAGACAGGGACCAATTCACCCCTCCACTTT.

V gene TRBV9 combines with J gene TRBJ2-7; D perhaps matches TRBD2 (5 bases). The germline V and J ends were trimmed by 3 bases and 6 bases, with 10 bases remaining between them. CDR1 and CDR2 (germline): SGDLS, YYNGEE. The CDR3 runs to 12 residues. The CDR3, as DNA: TGTGCCAGCAGCGACGACGAGGGCGAGCAGTACTTC. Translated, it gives CASSDDEGEQYF. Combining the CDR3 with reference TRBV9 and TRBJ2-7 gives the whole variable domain DSGVTQTPKHLITATGQRVTLRCSPRSGDLSVYWYQQSLDQGLQFLIQYYNGEERAKGNILERFSAQQFPDLHSELNLSSLELGDSALYFCASSDDEGEQYFGPGTRLTVT.

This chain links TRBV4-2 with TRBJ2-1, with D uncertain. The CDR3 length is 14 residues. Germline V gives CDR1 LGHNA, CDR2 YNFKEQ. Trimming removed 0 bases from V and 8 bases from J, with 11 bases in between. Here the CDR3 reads CASSQEGHQYEQFF. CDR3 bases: TGTGCCAGCAGCCAAGAAGGCCACCAGTATGAGCAGTTCTTC.

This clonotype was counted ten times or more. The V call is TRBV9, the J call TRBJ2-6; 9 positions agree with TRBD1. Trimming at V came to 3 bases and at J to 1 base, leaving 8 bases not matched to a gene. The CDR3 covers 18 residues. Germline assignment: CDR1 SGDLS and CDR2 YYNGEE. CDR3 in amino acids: CASSARQGGTSGANVLTF. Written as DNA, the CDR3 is TGTGCCAGCAGCGCCCGACAGGGGGGGACTTCTGGGGCCAACGTCCTGACTTTC. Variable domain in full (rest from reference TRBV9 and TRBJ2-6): DSGVTQTPKHLITATGQRVTLRCSPRSGDLSVYWYQQSLDQGLQFLIQYYNGEERAKGNILERFSAQQFPDLHSELNLSSLELGDSALYFCASSARQGGTSGANVLTFGAGSRLTVL.

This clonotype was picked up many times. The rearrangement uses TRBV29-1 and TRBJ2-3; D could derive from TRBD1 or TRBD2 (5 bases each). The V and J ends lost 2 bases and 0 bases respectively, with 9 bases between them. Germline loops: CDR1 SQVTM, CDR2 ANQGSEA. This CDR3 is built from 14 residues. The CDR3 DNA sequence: TGCAGCGTTGAAAGAGGGGTGAGCACAGATACGCAGTATTTT. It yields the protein CSVERGVSTDTQYF.

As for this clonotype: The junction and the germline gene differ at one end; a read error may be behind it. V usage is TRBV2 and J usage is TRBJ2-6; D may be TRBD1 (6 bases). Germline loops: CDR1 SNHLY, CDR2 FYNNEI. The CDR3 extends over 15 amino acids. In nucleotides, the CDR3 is TGTGTCAGCAGTATCACAGGGACCGGGGCCAACGTCCTGACTTTC. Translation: CVSSITGTGANVLTF.

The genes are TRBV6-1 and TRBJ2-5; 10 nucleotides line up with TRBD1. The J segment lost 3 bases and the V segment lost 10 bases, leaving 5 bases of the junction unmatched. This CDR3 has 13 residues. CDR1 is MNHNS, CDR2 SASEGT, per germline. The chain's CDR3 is CATRDRGKETQYF. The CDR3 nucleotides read TGTGCCACCAGGGACAGGGGAAAAGAGACCCAGTACTTC.

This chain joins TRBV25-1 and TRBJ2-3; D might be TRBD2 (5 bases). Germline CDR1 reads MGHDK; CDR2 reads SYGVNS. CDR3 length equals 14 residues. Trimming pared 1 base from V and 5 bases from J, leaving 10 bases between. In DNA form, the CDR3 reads TGTGCCAGCAGTGAATCGAAGGCGGGAGATACGCAGTATTTT. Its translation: CASSESKAGDTQYF. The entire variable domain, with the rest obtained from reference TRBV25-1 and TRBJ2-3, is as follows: EADIYQTPRYLVIGTGKKITLECSQTMGHDKMYWYQQDPGMELHLIHYSYGVNSTEKGDLSSESTVSRIRTEHFPLTLESARPSHTSQYLCASSESKAGDTQYFGPGTRLTVL.

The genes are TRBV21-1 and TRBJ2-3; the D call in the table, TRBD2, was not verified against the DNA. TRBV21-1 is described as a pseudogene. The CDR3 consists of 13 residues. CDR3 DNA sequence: TGTGCCAGCAGCAGCCCTAGGAATGATACGCAGTATTTT. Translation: CASSSPRNDTQYF.

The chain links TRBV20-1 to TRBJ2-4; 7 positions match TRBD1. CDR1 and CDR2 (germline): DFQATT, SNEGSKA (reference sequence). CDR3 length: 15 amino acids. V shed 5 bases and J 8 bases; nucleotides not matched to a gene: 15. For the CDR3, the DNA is TGCAGTGCTCCTACAACGACAGGGAGAGGGGACATTCAGTACTTC. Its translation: CSAPTTTGRGDIQYF.

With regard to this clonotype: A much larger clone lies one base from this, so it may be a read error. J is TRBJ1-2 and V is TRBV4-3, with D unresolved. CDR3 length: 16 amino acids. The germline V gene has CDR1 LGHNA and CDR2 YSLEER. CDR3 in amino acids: CASSQEHLRVNYGHTF. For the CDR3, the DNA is TGCGCCAGCAGCCAAGAGCATCTAAGGGTTAACTATGGCCACACCTTC.

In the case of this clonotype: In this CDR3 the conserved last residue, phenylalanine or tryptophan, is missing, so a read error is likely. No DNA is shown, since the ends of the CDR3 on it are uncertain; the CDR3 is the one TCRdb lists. The CDR3 here is CASSTRTVDGYTFGS. V usage is TRBV5-1 and J usage is TRBJ2-5; the table gives TRBD1 as D, unverified against the DNA. The CDR3 comprises 15 residues, both ends counted. Germline CDR1 SGHRS, CDR2 YFSETQ.

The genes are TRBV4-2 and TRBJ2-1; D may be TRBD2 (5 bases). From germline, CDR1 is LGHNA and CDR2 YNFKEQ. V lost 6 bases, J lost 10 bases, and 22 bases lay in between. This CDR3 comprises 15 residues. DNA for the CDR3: TGTGCCAGCAGTCCCCTGGCGGGCAGCTCCTACGAGCAGTTCTTC. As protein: CASSPLAGSSYEQFF.

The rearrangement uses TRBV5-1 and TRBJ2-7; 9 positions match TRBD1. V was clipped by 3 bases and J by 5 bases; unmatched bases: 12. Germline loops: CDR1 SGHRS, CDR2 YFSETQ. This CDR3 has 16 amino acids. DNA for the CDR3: TGCGCCAGCAGCTCATATAGACAGGGGGGAACGGACGAGCAGTACTTC. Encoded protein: CASSSYRQGGTDEQYF.

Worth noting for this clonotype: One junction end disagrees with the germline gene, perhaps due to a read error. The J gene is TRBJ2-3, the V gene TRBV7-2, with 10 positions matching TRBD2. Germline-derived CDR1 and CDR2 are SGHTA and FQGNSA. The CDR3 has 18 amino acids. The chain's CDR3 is CASSPGEERGGRTDTQYF. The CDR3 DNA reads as TGTGCCAGCAGCCCAGGGGAGGAGCGGGGGGGCCGGACAGATACACAGTATTTT.

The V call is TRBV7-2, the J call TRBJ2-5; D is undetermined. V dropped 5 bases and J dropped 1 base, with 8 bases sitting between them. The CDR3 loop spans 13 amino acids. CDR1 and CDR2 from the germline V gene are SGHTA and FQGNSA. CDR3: CASSVETQETQYF. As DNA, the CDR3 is TGTGCCAGCAGCGTAGAAACCCAAGAGACCCAGTACTTC.

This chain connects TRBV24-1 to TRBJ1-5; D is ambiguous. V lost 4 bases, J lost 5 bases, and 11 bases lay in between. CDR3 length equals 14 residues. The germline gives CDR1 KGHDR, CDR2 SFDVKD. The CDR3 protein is CATSEAGSYQPQHF. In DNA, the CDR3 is TGTGCCACCAGTGAGGCTGGGTCGTATCAGCCCCAGCATTTT.

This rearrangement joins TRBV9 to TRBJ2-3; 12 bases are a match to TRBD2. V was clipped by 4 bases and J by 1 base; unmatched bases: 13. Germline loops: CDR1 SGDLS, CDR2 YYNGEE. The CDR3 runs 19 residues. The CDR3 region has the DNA TGTGCCAGCAGCCCACGTAGCTTCGGGACTAGCGGGCGCACAGATACGCAGTATTTT. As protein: CASSPRSFGTSGRTDTQYF.

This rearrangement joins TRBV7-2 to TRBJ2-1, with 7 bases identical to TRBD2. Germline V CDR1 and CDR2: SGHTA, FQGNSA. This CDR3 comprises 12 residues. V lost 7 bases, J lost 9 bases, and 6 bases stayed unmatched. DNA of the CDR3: TGTGCCAGCATCCCCGGGGAGGGTGAGCAGTTCTTC. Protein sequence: CASIPGEGEQFF.

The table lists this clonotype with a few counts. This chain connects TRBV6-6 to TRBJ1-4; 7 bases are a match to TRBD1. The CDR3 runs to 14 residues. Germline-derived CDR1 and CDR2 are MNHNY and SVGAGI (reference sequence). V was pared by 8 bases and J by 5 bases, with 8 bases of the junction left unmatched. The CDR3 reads CASRRQGGNEKLFF. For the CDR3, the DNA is TGTGCCAGCCGACGACAGGGAGGAAATGAAAAACTGTTTTTT.